The 7 T cell receptor beta chains below all came from one sample that was sequenced in a study of T cell clonotyping in hematopoietic cell transplantation. Measured with immunoSEQ multiplex PCR; TCRdb has only the in-frame clones, and not every one. The sample holds approximately 11,000 clones, under 55% seen once. Here the sequenced sample was PBMCs, taken 30 days after allogeneic stem cell transplant. These receptors were collected from a male patient in his forties or fifties who had an allogeneic stem cell transplant from an unrelated donor, so the T cells may come from the graft donor. Some clones in this sample may be carry-over from other donors' samples.

This clone was counted between two and nine times. The chain recombines TRBV19 with TRBJ2-7; TRBD2 is a possible D gene (5 bases). The CDR3 totals 15 residues. Germline V gene lookup returns CDR1 LNHDA and CDR2 SQIVND (reference sequence). V lost 1 base and J lost 3, with 13 bases in between. The CDR3 region is CASSIVPGGGYEQYF. The CDR3 DNA sequence: TGTGCCAGTAGTATAGTCCCTGGCGGAGGCTACGAGCAGTACTTC. Supplemented by reference TRBV19 and TRBJ2-7, the full variable domain reads DGGITQSPKYLFRKEGQNVTLSCEQNLNHDAMYWYRQDPGQGLRLIYYSQIVNDFQKGDIAEGYSVSREKKESFPLTVTSAQKNPTAFYLCASSIVPGGGYEQYFGPGTRLTVT.

The chain joins TRBV4-3 to TRBJ1-5, with D possibly TRBD1 on 6 matching bases. The CDR3 sequence is 15 residues long. Per germline, CDR1 LGHNA and CDR2 YSLEER. Trimming stripped 5 bases from V and 0 bases from J, with 11 bases between. The CDR3 reads CASSAQGYSNQPQHF. In nucleotides, the CDR3 is TGCGCCAGCAGCGCACAGGGTTATAGCAATCAGCCCCAGCATTTT.

The J gene is TRBJ1-4, the V gene TRBV6-1; D possibly corresponds to TRBD1 (6 bases). This CDR3 is built from 15 residues. Deletions cut 2 bases from V and 3 bases from J, with 10 bases between. From germline, CDR1 is MNHNS and CDR2 SASEGT. CDR3 bases: TGTGCCAGCAGTGAACAGGGGCTAGCTAATGAAAAACTGTTTTTT. Translation gives CASSEQGLANEKLFF.

This chain connects TRBV6-6 to TRBJ2-7, with 7 positions matching TRBD1. Germline V gene lookup returns CDR1 MNHNY and CDR2 SVGAGI (reference sequence). The trim removed 7 bases at V and 1 base at J, leaving 10 bases unmatched. The CDR3 is 15 residues long. CDR3 region: CASTLGGPQSYEQYF. Here the CDR3 DNA reads TGTGCCAGCACCCTAGGGGGCCCCCAATCCTACGAGCAGTACTTC.

This CDR3 is CAWSRPDTSGANVLTF. CDR3 in DNA: TGTGCCTGGAGTCGGCCAGACACCTCTGGGGCCAACGTCCTGACTTTC. This chain links TRBV30 with TRBJ2-6; D is undetermined. CDR3 length: 16 residues. The V and J ends lost 2 bases and 0 bases respectively, with 11 bases between them. Germline V gene sequence: CDR1 GTSNPN, CDR2 SVGIG (reference sequence). The full variable domain, its missing parts supplied by reference TRBV30 and TRBJ2-6, is SQTIHQWPATLVQPVGSPLSLECTVEGTSNPNLYWYRQAAGRGLQLLFYSVGIGQISSEVPQNLSASRPQDRQFILSSKKLLLSDSGFYLCAWSRPDTSGANVLTFGAGSRLTVL.

This clone was detected a few times. The genes are TRBV30 and TRBJ2-5; 7 bases line up with TRBD1. CDR1 is GTSNPN and CDR2 is SVGIG in the germline V gene (reference sequence). CDR3 length equals 15 residues. Trimming at V came to 2 bases and at J to 6 bases, leaving 12 bases not matched to a gene. The CDR3 region is CAWSQRQGRGQTQYF. The CDR3 nucleotides are TGTGCCTGGAGTCAACGACAGGGTCGAGGTCAGACCCAGTACTTC.

In this sample, this clone turned up a few times. The chain links TRBV6-5 to TRBJ2-7; 8 bases fit TRBD2. The CDR3 length is 13 residues. CDR1 is MNHEY, CDR2 SVGAGI, per germline. The J segment lost 6 bases and the V segment lost 5 bases, leaving 6 bases of the junction unmatched. The DNA of the CDR3 is TGTGCCAGCAGTCGGGGGGGGTCCGGCGAGCAGTACTTC. Amino acids: CASSRGGSGEQYF.